Each of the 17 T cell receptor beta chains below was sequenced from the same sample in a study of cytomegalovirus exposure and HLA in healthy donors. The PCR was carried out with 60 Vbeta primers and 13 Jbeta primers. Data came from immunoSEQ multiplex PCR; TCRdb stores just in-frame clones and leaves some out. There are 40,000 or so clones in the sample, with over 1% held by the top ten. Input material: PBMCs. The origin of the receptors is a man aged 25 to 40 in good health and CMV-seronegative.

V is TRBV6-1 and J is TRBJ2-7; TRBD1 is a possible D gene (6 bases). The CDR3 spans 16 residues. Looked up from germline, CDR1 is MNHNS and CDR2 is SASEGT. The V gene lost 2 bases and the J gene lost 3 bases, with 17 bases spanning the gap. The CDR3 bases are TGTGCCAGCAGTGAAAGTTCCGGACAGTGGTACTACGAGCAGTACTTC. This encodes CASSESSGQWYYEQYF.

The J gene is TRBJ2-2, the V gene TRBV6-6; D possibly corresponds to TRBD2 (7 bases). V was shortened by 5 bases and J by 5 bases, with 18 bases between the two germline ends. CDR3 length equals 16 residues. The germline gives CDR1 MNHNY, CDR2 SVGAGI (reference sequence). In DNA, the CDR3 is TGTGCCAGCAGTGCTGTCACTAGGGGGGGGACCGGGGAGCTGTTTTTT. Its translation is CASSAVTRGGTGELFF.

This CDR3 reads CASRSRALTQGQGTDTQYF. CDR3 sequence (DNA): TGCGCCAGCAGATCTAGAGCCCTTACCCAGGGTCAGGGCACAGATACGCAGTATTTT. The gene calls are TRBV5-1 and TRBJ2-3; tentative D call: TRBD1 (5 bases). The ends were cut back, 5 bases at V and 1 base at J, with 26 bases in the middle. Germline CDR1 is SGHRS and CDR2 is YFSETQ. The CDR3 length is 19 residues.

This chain uses TRBV30 with TRBJ2-1; 8 nucleotides align to TRBD2. CDR1 is GTSNPN, CDR2 SVGIG, per germline (reference sequence). J lost 0 bases, V lost 2 bases, and 6 bases had no gene match. The CDR3 totals 16 residues. The CDR3 loop is CAWSPFSGSSYNEQFF. The DNA of the CDR3 is TGTGCCTGGAGTCCCTTCAGCGGGAGCTCCTACAATGAGCAGTTCTTC.

The V call is TRBV7-9, the J call TRBJ1-1, with D possibly matching TRBD1 (6 bases). This CDR3 is 15 amino acids long. V lost 5 bases and J lost 5, with 18 bases in between. Germline V gene lookup returns CDR1 SEHNR and CDR2 FQNEAQ (reference sequence). This CDR3 is CASSPGGLQGTEAFF. DNA of the CDR3: TGTGCCAGCAGCCCTGGAGGACTTCAGGGGACTGAAGCTTTCTTT.

This CDR3 reads CSVEDSPTNEKLFF. CDR3 coding DNA: TGCAGCGTTGAAGACAGTCCAACTAATGAAAAACTGTTTTTT. The rearrangement joins TRBV29-1 to TRBJ1-4; D not resolved. The CDR3 is 14 residues long. Trimming shortened V by 0 bases and J by 0 bases, and 5 bases separated the two germline ends. Germline V gives CDR1 SQVTM, CDR2 ANQGSEA.

The chain uses TRBV29-1 and TRBJ2-5, with D possibly being TRBD2 (7 bases). This CDR3 has 14 amino acids. V lost 7 bases, J lost 4 bases, and 19 bases lay in between. Germline V CDR1 and CDR2: SQVTM, ANQGSEA. The CDR3 DNA sequence: TGCAGCGCCGGGGGCGGGAGAGGAGGAGAGACCCAGTACTTC. It is translated as CSAGGGRGGETQYF.

The genes are TRBV5-4 and TRBJ2-5; 10 bases agree with TRBD2. With 2 bases clipped from V and 5 bases from J, the junction kept 6 bases outside the gene matches. The germline CDR1 and CDR2 sequences are SGHNT and YYREEE (reference sequence). The CDR3 runs 15 residues. The CDR3 bases are TGTGCCAGCAGCTTCCTAGCGGGAGTGGAGGAGACCCAGTACTTC. This codes for CASSFLAGVEETQYF. The full variable domain, completed using reference TRBV5-4 and TRBJ2-5, is ETGVTQSPTHLIKTRGQQVTLRCSSQSGHNTVSWYQQALGQGPQFIFQYYREEENGRGNFPPRFSGLQFPNYSSELNVNALELDDSALYLCASSFLAGVEETQYFGPGTRLLVL.

J is TRBJ1-2 and V is TRBV5-1; 9 bases map to TRBD1. Trimming cost V 1 base and J 5 bases; bases outside gene matches: 6. Germline loops: CDR1 SGHRS, CDR2 YFSETQ. The CDR3 spans 15 residues. CDR3 region: CASSLPGQGHYGYTF. In DNA form, the CDR3 reads TGCGCCAGCAGCTTGCCCGGACAGGGGCATTATGGCTACACCTTC.

This chain connects TRBV5-1 to TRBJ2-2; TRBD2 agrees at 12 bases. The CDR3 extends over 17 amino acids. Germline lookup yields CDR1 SGHRS and CDR2 YFSETQ. V lost 0 bases, J lost 6 bases, and 6 bases stayed unmatched. CDR3 loop: CASSLGLAGGPAGELFF. Here the CDR3 DNA reads TGCGCCAGCAGCTTGGGGCTAGCGGGAGGGCCGGCCGGGGAGCTGTTTTTT.

The chain joins TRBV28 to TRBJ2-2; TRBD1 agrees at 8 bases. Unmatched junction bases numbered 15, after V lost 3 bases and J lost 6 bases. The length of the CDR3 is 18 residues. Germline V lookup: CDR1 MDHEN, CDR2 SYDVKM. The CDR3 DNA sequence: TGTGCCAGCAGTTTCTATTGGACAGGGAAGATTTCTGCCGGGGAGCTGTTTTTT. Encoded protein: CASSFYWTGKISAGELFF.

The rearrangement joins TRBV18 to TRBJ1-2; 7 bases are shared with TRBD1. The CDR3 spans 14 residues. CDR1 is KGHSH, CDR2 LQKENI, per germline. Trimming cost V 3 bases and J 4 bases; bases outside gene matches: 5. The CDR3, as DNA: TGTGCCAGCTCACCGGAGGGACAGTCCTATGGCTACACCTTC. Translated, it gives CASSPEGQSYGYTF.

This chain links TRBV5-6 with TRBJ2-7; 11 nucleotides match TRBD1. The CDR3 is 16 amino acids. The trim removed 4 bases at V and 5 bases at J, leaving 11 bases unmatched. CDR1 SGHDT and CDR2 YYEEEE come from the germline V gene. In nucleotides, the CDR3 is TGTGCCAGCAGCCCGGACAGGGGGCGCCTCCTTGACGAGCAGTACTTC. Protein product: CASSPDRGRLLDEQYF.

This sequence joins TRBV30 and TRBJ1-2; 8 nucleotides line up with TRBD1. The CDR3 is 11 residues long. CDR1 is GTSNPN, CDR2 SVGIG, per germline (reference sequence). DNA of the CDR3: TGTATAAGCCGACAGGGGCTCGGCTACACCTTC. Its protein product is CISRQGLGYTF.

The rearrangement links TRBV5-1 to TRBJ1-1; TRBD1 might be the D (6 bases). V lost 4 bases and J 11 bases, leaving 15 bases between the germline ends. The CDR3 has 12 residues. The V gene's germline CDR1 is SGHRS and CDR2 YFSETQ. CDR3 loop: CASSEGVGSAFF. The CDR3 nucleotides are TGCGCCAGCAGCGAGGGGGTTGGATCGGCTTTCTTT. Full variable domain (missing parts from reference TRBV5-1 and TRBJ1-1): KAGVTQTPRYLIKTRGQQVTLSCSPISGHRSVSWYQQTPGQGLQFLFEYFSETQRNKGNFPGRFSGRQFSNSRSEMNVSTLELGDSALYLCASSEGVGSAFFGQGTRLTVV.

V usage is TRBV5-6 and J usage is TRBJ2-1; 7 bases are shared with TRBD2. Germline V gene sequence: CDR1 SGHDT, CDR2 YYEEEE. V lost 1 base, J lost 4 bases, and 5 bases stayed unmatched. The CDR3 length is 15 residues. In DNA, the CDR3 is TGTGCCAGCAGCTTGAAGACTAGCAGATACAATGAGCAGTTCTTC. Amino acid sequence: CASSLKTSRYNEQFF.

V is TRBV7-2 and J is TRBJ1-1; TRBD1 might be the D (5 bases). Germline assignment: CDR1 SGHTA and CDR2 FQGNSA. The V and J ends lost 4 bases and 1 base respectively, with 13 bases between them. This CDR3 spans 15 amino acids. CDR3 sequence reads: CASSSARGGNTEAFF. CDR3 DNA sequence: TGTGCCAGCAGCTCAGCGCGCGGGGGGAACACTGAAGCTTTCTTT.